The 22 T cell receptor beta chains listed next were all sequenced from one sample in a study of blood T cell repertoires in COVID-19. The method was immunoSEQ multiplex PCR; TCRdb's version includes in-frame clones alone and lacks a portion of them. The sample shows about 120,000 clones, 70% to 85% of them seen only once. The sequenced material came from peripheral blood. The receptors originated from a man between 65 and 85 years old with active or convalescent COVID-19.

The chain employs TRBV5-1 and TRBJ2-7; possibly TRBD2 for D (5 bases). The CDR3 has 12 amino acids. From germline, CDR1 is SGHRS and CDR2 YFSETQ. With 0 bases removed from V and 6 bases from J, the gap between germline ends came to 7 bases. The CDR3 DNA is TGCGCCAGCAGCTTGGGCGGGCGCGAGCAGTACTTC. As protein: CASSLGGREQYF.

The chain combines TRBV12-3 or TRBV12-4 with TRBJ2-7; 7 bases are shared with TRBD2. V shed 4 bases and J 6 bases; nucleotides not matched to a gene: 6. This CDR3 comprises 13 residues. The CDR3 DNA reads TGTGCCAGCAGTTGGACTAGTCACCTCGAGCAGTACTTC. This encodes CASSWTSHLEQYF.

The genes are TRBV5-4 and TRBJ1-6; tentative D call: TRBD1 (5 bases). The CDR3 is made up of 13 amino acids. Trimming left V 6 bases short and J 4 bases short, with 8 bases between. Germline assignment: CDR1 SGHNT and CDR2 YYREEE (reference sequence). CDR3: CASTQGYNSPLHF. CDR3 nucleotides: TGTGCCAGCACTCAGGGTTATAATTCACCCCTCCACTTT.

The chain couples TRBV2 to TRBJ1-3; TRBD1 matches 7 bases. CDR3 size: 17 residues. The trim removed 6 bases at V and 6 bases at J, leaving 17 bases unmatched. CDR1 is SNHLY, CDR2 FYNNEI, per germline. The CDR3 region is CASRELYRGSTENTIYF. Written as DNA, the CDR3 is TGTGCCAGCAGGGAATTATACAGGGGAAGTACTGAAAACACCATATATTTT.

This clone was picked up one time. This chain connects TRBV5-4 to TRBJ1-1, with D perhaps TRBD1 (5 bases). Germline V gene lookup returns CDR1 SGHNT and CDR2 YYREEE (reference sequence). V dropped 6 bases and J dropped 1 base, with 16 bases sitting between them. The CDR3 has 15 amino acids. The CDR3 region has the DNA TGTGCCAGCACCCCCAACTCACAGGAGAACACTGAAGCTTTCTTT. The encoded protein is CASTPNSQENTEAFF.

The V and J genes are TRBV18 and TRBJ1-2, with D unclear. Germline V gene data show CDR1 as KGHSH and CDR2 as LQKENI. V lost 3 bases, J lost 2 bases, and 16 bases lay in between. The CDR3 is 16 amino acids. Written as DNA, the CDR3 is TGTGCCAGCTCACCCCCCCTGGGCGGGGAGAACTATGGCTACACCTTC. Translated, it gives CASSPPLGGENYGYTF.

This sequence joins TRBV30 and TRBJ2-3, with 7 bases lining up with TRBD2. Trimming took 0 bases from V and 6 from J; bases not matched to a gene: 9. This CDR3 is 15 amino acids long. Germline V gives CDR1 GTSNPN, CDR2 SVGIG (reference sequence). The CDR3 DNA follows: TGTGCCTGGAGTGTGGTTGTGCGGGGGTGGGATACGCAGTATTTT. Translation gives CAWSVVVRGWDTQYF.

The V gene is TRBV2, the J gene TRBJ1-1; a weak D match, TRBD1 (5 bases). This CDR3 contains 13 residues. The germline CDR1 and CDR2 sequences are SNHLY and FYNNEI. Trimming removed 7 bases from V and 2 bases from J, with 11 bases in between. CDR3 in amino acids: CASTDDRNTEAFF. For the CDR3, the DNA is TGTGCCAGCACCGACGACAGAAACACTGAAGCTTTCTTT.

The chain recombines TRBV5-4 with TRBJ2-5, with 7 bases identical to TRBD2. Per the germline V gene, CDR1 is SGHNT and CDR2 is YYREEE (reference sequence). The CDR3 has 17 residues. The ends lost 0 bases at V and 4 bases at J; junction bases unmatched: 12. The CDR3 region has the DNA TGTGCCAGCAGCTTGGCTGGGCTAGCGGCCCGGAGAGAGACCCAGTACTTC. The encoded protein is CASSLAGLAARRETQYF.

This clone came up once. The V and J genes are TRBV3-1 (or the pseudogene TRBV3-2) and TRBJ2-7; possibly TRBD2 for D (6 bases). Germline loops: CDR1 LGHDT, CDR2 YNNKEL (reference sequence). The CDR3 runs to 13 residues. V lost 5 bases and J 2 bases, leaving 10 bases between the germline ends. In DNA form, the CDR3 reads TGTGCCAGCAGCTCCCGCGGGGCCTACGAGCAGTACTTC. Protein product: CASSSRGAYEQYF.

CDR3 protein: CASSGTPMNTEAFF. Here the CDR3 DNA reads TGTGCCAGCAGTGGGACACCAATGAACACTGAAGCTTTCTTT. The rearrangement links TRBV25-1 to TRBJ1-1; tentative D call: TRBD1 (5 bases). CDR3 size: 14 residues. The V and J ends lost 4 bases and 0 bases respectively, with 9 bases between them. Germline V gene lookup returns CDR1 MGHDK and CDR2 SYGVNS.

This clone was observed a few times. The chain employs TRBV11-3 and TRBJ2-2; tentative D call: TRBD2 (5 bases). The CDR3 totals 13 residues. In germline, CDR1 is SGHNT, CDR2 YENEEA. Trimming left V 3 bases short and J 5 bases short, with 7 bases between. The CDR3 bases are TGTGCCAGCAGCTTTGGGAGAACCGGGGAGCTGTTTTTT. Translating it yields CASSFGRTGELFF.

DNA for the CDR3: TGTGCCAGCAGCTTAGCCGGAGGACAGAACGGTTCACCCCTCCACTTT. This translates into CASSLAGGQNGSPLHF. The J gene is TRBJ1-6, the V gene TRBV7-8; weak D call: TRBD1 (6 bases). Per germline, CDR1 SGHVS and CDR2 FQNEAQ. The CDR3 contains 16 residues. Trimming removed 0 bases at V and 9 bases at J, with 15 bases between.

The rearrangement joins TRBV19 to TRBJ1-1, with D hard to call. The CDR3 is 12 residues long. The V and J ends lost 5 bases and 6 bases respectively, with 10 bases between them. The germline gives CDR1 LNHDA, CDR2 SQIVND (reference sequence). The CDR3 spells CASSPGASEAFF. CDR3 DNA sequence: TGTGCCAGTAGTCCCGGTGCTTCTGAAGCTTTCTTT. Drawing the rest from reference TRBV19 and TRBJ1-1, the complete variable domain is DGGITQSPKYLFRKEGQNVTLSCEQNLNHDAMYWYRQDPGQGLRLIYYSQIVNDFQKGDIAEGYSVSREKKESFPLTVTSAQKNPTAFYLCASSPGASEAFFGQGTRLTVV.

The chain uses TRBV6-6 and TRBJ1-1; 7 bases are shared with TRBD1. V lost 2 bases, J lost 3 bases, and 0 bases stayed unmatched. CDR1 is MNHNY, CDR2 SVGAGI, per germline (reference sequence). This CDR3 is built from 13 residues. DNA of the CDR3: TGTGCCAGCAGTTACGGGACAGACACTGAAGCTTTCTTT. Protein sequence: CASSYGTDTEAFF.

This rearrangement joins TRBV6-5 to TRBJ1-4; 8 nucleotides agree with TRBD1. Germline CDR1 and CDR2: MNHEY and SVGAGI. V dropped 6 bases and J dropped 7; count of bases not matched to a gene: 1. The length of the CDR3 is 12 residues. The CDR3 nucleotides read TGTGCCAGCAGCGGGACAGGTGAAAAACTGTTTTTT. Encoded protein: CASSGTGEKLFF.

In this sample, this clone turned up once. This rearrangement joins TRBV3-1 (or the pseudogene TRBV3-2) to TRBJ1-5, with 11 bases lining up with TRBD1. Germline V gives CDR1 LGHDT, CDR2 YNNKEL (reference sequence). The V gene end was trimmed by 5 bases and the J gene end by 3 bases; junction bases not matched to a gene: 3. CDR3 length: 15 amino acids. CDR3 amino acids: CASSLDRGHNQPQHF. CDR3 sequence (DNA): TGTGCCAGCAGCTTGGACAGGGGGCACAATCAGCCCCAGCATTTT.

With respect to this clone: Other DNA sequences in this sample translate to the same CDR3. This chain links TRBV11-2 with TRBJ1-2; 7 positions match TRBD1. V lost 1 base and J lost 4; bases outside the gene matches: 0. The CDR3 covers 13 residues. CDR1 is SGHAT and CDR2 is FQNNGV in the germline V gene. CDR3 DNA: TGTGCCAGCAGCTTAGGACAGGGCTATGGCTACACCTTC. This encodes CASSLGQGYGYTF.

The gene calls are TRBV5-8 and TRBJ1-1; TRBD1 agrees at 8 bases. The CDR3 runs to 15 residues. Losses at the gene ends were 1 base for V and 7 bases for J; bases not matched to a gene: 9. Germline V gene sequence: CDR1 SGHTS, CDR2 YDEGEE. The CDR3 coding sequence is TGTGCCAGCAGCTTGATTCGGGCAGGGGGCGTTGAAGCTTTCTTT. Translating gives CASSLIRAGGVEAFF.

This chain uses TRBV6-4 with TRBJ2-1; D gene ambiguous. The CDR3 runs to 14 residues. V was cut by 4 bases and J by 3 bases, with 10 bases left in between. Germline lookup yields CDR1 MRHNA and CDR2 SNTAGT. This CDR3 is CASSAGLDYNEQFF. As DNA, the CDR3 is TGTGCCAGCAGTGCAGGTCTGGACTACAATGAGCAGTTCTTC.

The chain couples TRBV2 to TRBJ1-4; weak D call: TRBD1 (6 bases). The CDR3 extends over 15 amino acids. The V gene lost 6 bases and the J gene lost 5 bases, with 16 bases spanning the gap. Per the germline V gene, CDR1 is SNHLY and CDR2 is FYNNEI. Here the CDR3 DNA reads TGTGCCAGCAGGGAACGGGGACACCGGAATGAAAAACTGTTTTTT. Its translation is CASRERGHRNEKLFF.

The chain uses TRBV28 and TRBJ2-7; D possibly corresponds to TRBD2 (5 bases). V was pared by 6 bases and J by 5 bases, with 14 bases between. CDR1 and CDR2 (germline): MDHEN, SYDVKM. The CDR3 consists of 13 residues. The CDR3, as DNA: TGTGCCAGCAGGCCCCCGGGAAGACACGAGCAGTACTTC. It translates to CASRPPGRHEQYF.